Below, 14 T cell receptor beta chains from the same sample are listed, as sequenced in a study of naive and memory T cell subsets. Treatment described: skin biopsy from PPD injection site in Mantoux-positive individual. The library had UMIs added by 3' ligation of an oligonucleotide to TCR cDNA. The SP2 primer and nested alpha and beta constant region primers amplified ligated cDNA in four rounds. One entry per CDR3 protein, called by TCRdb with MiXCR from the UMI-ligation and nested PCR reads. This sample carries about 37,000 distinct CDR3 sequences, roughly 11% of them seen once, and the ten largest clones take roughly 3.6%. Material: skin, obtained from a tuberculin skin test site. These receptors came from an adult in good health.

This clonotype was picked up a small number of times. V is TRBV7-9 and J is TRBJ2-7; D is ambiguous. The CDR3 runs 17 residues. Trimming removed 4 bases at V and 1 base at J, with 20 bases between. The V gene's germline CDR1 is SEHNR and CDR2 FQNEAQ (reference sequence). The CDR3: CASSSPAELLISYEQYF. CDR3 in DNA: TGTGCCAGCAGCTCTCCCGCGGAGCTCCTAATTTCCTACGAGCAGTACTTC.

This clonotype was observed at least ten times. The chain joins TRBV7-9 to TRBJ2-1, with TRBD1 matching over 7 bases. Trimming removed 5 bases from V and 6 bases from J; junction bases left unmatched: 10. This CDR3 region has 15 residues. CDR1 is SEHNR, CDR2 FQNEAQ, per germline (reference sequence). The CDR3 DNA is TGTGCCAGCAGCCGCCCGAGACAGGGTGGCAATGAGCAGTTCTTC. It codes for CASSRPRQGGNEQFF.

This clonotype has just a few counts. The chain employs TRBV6-1 and TRBJ1-5, with TRBD1 as a possible D gene (5 bases). In germline, CDR1 is MNHNS, CDR2 SASEGT. The CDR3 is made up of 14 amino acids. The V and J ends lost 6 bases and 3 bases respectively, with 12 bases between them. DNA of the CDR3: TGTGCCAGCAGCTATCAGGGAGACAATCAGCCCCAGCATTTT. Protein product: CASSYQGDNQPQHF.

This chain connects TRBV7-9 to TRBJ2-3; 8 bases fit TRBD2. The germline V gene has CDR1 SEHNR and CDR2 FQNEAQ (reference sequence). The J segment lost 0 bases and the V segment lost 8 bases, leaving 7 bases of the junction unmatched. The CDR3 is 15 residues long. CDR3 DNA sequence: TGTGCCAGCTCCGGTCCTAGCGGGAGCACAGATACGCAGTATTTT. This translates into CASSGPSGSTDTQYF.

A word on this clonotype: It may be a read error: a sequence one base away is much more abundant. Here the CDR3 reads CASTMDRGHGDTF. The CDR3 region has the DNA TGCGCCAGCACCATGGACAGGGGACATGGCGACACCTTC. The chain combines TRBV10-2 with TRBJ1-2; 9 positions agree with TRBD1. The V gene's germline CDR1 is WSHSY and CDR2 SAAADI. The CDR3 loop spans 13 amino acids.

By share, this clonotype ranks as medium-sized. The rearrangement links TRBV28 to TRBJ2-3; D call uncertain. The germline gives CDR1 MDHEN, CDR2 SYDVKM. The CDR3 is 16 residues long. Trimming removed 1 base at V and 2 bases at J, with 13 bases between. CDR3 protein: CASSLLGRTTTDTQYF. For the CDR3, the DNA is TGTGCCAGCAGTTTATTGGGCAGGACCACCACAGATACGCAGTATTTT.

This clonotype came up many times. V is TRBV5-4 and J is TRBJ2-5; D ambiguous. The CDR3 is 15 residues long. V lost 0 bases to trimming and J lost 2 bases, with 11 bases between them. Germline assignment: CDR1 SGHNT and CDR2 YYREEE (reference sequence). The CDR3 region has the DNA TGTGCCAGCAGCTTGGATGATCGGCCGCAAGAGACCCAGTACTTC. Translated, it gives CASSLDDRPQETQYF.

This clonotype was counted many times. The chain joins TRBV25-1 to TRBJ1-1; D is unclear. Germline values: CDR1 MGHDK, CDR2 SYGVNS. Trimming left V 4 bases short and J 0 bases short, with 0 bases between. The CDR3 extends over 11 amino acids. CDR3 in amino acids: CASSVNTEAFF. The CDR3 nucleotides are TGTGCCAGCAGTGTGAACACTGAAGCTTTCTTT.

V and J are TRBV19 and TRBJ2-2; no reliable D call. The CDR3 has 16 amino acids. Trimming took off 5 bases at V and 2 bases at J, with 15 bases between the two ends. Germline V lookup: CDR1 LNHDA, CDR2 SQIVND (reference sequence). As DNA, the CDR3 is TGTGCCAGTAGTCCTGGGCGACATGGAAACACCGGGGAGCTGTTTTTT. This encodes CASSPGRHGNTGELFF.

This chain joins TRBV5-1 and TRBJ2-3; 7 bases are a match to TRBD1. With 4 bases clipped from V and 2 bases from J, the junction kept 7 bases outside the gene matches. Germline V lookup: CDR1 SGHRS, CDR2 YFSETQ. This CDR3 has 15 amino acids. The CDR3 DNA is TGCGCCAGCAGCCCTTCAGGGGGAGACACAGATACGCAGTATTTT. Its translation is CASSPSGGDTDTQYF.

The table lists this clonotype with a few counts. The V and J genes are TRBV12-3 or TRBV12-4 and TRBJ2-1, with D uncertain. The CDR3 spans 12 residues. V was clipped by 2 bases and J by 6 bases, with 5 bases between them. This CDR3 reads CASSLSANEQFF. The CDR3 DNA sequence: TGTGCCAGCAGTTTAAGTGCCAATGAGCAGTTCTTC.

The chain joins TRBV5-1 to TRBJ2-1, with 7 bases lining up with TRBD1. Germline V lookup: CDR1 SGHRS, CDR2 YFSETQ. The CDR3 is 16 amino acids. Germline trimming cut 0 bases from V and 6 bases from J; bases unmatched to any gene: 9. CDR3 sequence (DNA): TGCGCCAGCAGCTTGGGGGACAGTTATGCGGGCAATGAGCAGTTCTTC. It specifies CASSLGDSYAGNEQFF.

This chain joins TRBV12-3 or TRBV12-4 and TRBJ1-5, with a tentative D call TRBD1 (5 bases). The CDR3 has 16 amino acids. V was shortened by 3 bases and J by 6 bases, with 18 bases between the two germline ends. The DNA of the CDR3 is TGTGCCAGCAGTTTGTCCGGGACGGCTGGGTTTCAGCCCCAGCATTTT. Translating gives CASSLSGTAGFQPQHF.

The V call is TRBV14, the J call TRBJ2-1, with D maybe TRBD2 (7 bases). There are 15 residues in the CDR3. V shed 0 bases and J shed 6 bases, with 12 bases lying between them. Germline values: CDR1 SGHDN, CDR2 FVKESK. The CDR3, as DNA: TGTGCCAGCAGCCAAGATCGGGGGGCGGGCAATGAGCAGTTCTTC. Translation: CASSQDRGAGNEQFF.